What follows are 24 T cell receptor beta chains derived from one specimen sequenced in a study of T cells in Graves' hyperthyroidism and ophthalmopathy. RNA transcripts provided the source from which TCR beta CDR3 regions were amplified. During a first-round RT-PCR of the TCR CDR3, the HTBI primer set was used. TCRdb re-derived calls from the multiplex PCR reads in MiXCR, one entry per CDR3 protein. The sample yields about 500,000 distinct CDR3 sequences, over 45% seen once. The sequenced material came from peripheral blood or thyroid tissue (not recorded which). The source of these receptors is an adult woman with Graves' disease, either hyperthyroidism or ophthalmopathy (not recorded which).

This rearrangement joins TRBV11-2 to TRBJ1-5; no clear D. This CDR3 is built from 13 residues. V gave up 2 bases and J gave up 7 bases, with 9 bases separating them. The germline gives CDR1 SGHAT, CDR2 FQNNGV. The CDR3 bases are TGTGCCAGCAGCTTACGGAAGGGACAGCCCCAGCATTTT. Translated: CASSLRKGQPQHF.

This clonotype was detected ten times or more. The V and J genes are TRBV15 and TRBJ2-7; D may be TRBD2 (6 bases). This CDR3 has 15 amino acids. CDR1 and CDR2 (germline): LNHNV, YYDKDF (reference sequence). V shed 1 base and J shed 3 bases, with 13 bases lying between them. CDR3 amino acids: CATSRVLAGSYEQYF. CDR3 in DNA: TGTGCCACCAGCAGAGTCCTGGCGGGGAGCTACGAGCAGTACTTC.

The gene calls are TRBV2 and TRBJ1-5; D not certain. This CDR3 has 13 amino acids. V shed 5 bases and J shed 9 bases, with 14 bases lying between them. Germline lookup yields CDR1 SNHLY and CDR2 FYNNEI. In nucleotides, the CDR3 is TGTGCCAGCAGTATGGCAGCCCGCTCGCCCCAGCATTTT. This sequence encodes CASSMAARSPQHF. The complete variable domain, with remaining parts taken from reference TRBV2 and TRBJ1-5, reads EPEVTQTPSHQVTQMGQEVILRCVPISNHLYFYWYRQILGQKVEFLVSFYNNEISEKSEIFDDQFSVERPDGSNFTLKIRSTKLEDSAMYFCASSMAARSPQHFGDGTRLSIL.

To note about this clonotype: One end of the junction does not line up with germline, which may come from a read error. Here the CDR3 DNA reads TGTGCCAGCAGTACCCAGTCCGGGAGAAGCTCCTACGAGCAGTACTTC. Amino acids: CASSTQSGRSSYEQYF. The chain couples TRBV5-1 to TRBJ2-7, with D tentatively TRBD2 (6 bases). Per the germline V gene, CDR1 is SGHRS and CDR2 is YFSETQ. The CDR3 runs 16 residues.

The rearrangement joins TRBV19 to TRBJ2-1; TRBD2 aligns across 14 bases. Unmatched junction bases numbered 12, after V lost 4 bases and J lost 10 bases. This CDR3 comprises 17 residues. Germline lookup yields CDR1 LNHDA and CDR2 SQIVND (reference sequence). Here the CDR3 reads CASSTGTSGRAYEEQFF. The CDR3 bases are TGTGCCAGTAGTACCGGGACTAGCGGGAGAGCGTACGAAGAGCAGTTCTTC.

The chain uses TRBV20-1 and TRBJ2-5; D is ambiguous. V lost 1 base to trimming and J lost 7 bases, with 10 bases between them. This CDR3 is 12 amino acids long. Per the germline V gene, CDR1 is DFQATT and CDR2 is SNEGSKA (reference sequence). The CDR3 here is CSARAILGTQYF. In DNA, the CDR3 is TGCAGTGCTAGAGCCATTCTGGGGACCCAGTACTTC.

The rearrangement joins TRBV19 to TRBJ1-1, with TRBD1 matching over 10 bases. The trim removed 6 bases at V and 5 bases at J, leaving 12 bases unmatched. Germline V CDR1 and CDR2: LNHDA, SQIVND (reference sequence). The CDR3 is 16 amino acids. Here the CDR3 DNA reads TGTGCCAGTAGCTACGGGGACAGGGGTAAGAGGACTGAAGCTTTCTTT. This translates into CASSYGDRGKRTEAFF.

CDR3 bases: TGTGCCAGCCATACTTGGGGACAGGGAAGTGCTGGGGCCAACGTCCTGACTTTC. Translating gives CASHTWGQGSAGANVLTF. The rearrangement links TRBV19 to TRBJ2-6; 9 nucleotides agree with TRBD1. The CDR3 is 18 residues long. Germline assignment: CDR1 LNHDA and CDR2 SQIVND (reference sequence). J gave up 2 bases and V 9 bases, and 14 bases lay outside the gene matches.

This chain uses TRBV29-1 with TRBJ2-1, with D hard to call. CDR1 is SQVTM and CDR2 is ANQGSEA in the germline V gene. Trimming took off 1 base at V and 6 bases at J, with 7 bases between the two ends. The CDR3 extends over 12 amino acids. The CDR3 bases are TGCAGCGTTGAAGCGTGGCTCAATGAGCAGTTCTTC. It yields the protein CSVEAWLNEQFF.

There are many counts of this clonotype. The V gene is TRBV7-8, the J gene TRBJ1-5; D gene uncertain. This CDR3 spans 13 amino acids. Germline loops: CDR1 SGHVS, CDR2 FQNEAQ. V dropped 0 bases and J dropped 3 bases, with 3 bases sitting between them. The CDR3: CASSLAINQPQHF. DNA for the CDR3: TGTGCCAGCAGCTTAGCGATCAATCAGCCCCAGCATTTT.

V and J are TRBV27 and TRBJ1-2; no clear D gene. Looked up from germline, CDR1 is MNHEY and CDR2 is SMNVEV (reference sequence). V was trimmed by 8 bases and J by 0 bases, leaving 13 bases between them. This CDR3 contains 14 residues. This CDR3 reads CASSNLTTNYGYTF. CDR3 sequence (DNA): TGTGCCAGCTCCAACCTCACAACTAACTATGGCTACACCTTC.

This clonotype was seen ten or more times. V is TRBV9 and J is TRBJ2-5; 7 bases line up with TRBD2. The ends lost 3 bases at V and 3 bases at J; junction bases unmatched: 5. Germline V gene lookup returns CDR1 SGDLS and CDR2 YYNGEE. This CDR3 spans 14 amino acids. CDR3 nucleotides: TGTGCCAGCAGCGGATCGGCGGGGGAAGAGACCCAGTACTTC. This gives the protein CASSGSAGEETQYF.

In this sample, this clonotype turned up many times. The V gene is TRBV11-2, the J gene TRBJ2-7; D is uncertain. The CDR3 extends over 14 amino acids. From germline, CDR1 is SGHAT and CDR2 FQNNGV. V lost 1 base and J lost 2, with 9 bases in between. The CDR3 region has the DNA TGTGCCAGCAGCTTAGGTGGCAAGACCTACGAGCAGTACTTC. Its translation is CASSLGGKTYEQYF.

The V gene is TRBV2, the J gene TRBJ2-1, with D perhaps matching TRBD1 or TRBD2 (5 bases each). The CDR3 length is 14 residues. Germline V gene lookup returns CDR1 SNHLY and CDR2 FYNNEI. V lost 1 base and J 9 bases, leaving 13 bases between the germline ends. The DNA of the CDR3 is TGTGCCAGCAGTGAAGGGGGACCAGGAGGTGAGCAGTTCTTC. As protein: CASSEGGPGGEQFF.

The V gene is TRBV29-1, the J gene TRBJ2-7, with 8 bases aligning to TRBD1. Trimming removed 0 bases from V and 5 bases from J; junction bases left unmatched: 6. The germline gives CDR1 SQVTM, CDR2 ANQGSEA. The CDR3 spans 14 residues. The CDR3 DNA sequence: TGCAGCGTTGAAGACACCGGGACAGGTGACGAGCAGTACTTC. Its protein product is CSVEDTGTGDEQYF.

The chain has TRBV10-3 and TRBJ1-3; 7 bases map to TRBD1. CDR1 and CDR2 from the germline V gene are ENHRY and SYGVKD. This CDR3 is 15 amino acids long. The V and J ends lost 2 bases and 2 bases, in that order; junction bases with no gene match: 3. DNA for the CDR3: TGTGCCATCAGTGAGGGCACAGGGGCTGGAAACACCATATATTTT. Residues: CAISEGTGAGNTIYF.

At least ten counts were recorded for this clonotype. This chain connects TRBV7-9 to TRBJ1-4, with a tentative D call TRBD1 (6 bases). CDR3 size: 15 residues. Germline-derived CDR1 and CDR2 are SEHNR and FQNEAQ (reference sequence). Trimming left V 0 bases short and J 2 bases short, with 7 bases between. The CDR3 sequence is CASSLAGATNEKLFF. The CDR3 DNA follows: TGTGCCAGCAGCTTAGCGGGGGCGACTAATGAAAAACTGTTTTTT.

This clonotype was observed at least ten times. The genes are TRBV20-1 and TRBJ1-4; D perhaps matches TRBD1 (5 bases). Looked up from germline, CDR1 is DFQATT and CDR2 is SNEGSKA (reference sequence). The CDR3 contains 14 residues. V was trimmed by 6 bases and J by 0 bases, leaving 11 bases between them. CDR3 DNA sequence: TGCAGTGCCACAGACAGCTCAACTAATGAAAAACTGTTTTTT. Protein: CSATDSSTNEKLFF.

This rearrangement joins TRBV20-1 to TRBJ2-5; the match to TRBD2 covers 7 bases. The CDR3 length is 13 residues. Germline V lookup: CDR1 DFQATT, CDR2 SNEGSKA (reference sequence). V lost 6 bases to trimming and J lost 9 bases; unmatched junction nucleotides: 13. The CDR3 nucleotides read TGCAGTGCGTCCCGGGAGGTTAATCAGCCCCAGTACTTC. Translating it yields CSASREVNQPQYF.

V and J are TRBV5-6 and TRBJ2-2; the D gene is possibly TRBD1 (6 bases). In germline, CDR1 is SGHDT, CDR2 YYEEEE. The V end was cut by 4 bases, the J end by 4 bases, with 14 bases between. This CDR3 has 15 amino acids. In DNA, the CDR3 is TGTGCCAGCAGCCGCAACGACAGGCGCACCGGGGAGCTGTTTTTT. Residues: CASSRNDRRTGELFF.

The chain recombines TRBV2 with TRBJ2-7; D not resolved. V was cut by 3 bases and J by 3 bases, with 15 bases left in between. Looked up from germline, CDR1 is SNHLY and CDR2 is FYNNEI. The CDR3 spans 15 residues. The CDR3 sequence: CASSESAILVYEQYF. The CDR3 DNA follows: TGTGCCAGCAGTGAGTCAGCCATTCTAGTCTACGAGCAGTACTTC.

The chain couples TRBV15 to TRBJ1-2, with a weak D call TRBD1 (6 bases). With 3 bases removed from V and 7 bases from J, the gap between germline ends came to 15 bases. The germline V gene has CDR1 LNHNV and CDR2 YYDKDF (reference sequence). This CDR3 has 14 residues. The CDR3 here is CATSSRSGVAGYTF. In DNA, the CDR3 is TGTGCCACCAGCAGCAGGTCAGGGGTGGCTGGCTACACCTTC.

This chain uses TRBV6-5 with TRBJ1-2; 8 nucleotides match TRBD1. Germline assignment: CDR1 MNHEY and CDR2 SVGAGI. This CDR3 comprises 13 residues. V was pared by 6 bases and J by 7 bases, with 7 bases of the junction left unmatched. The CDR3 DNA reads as TGTGCCAGCAGGGTGGACAGGGTGCGTGGCTACACCTTC. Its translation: CASRVDRVRGYTF.

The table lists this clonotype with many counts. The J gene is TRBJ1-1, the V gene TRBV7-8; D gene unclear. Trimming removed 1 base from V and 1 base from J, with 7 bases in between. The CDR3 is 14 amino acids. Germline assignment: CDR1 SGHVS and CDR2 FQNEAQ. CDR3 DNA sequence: TGTGCCAGCAGCTTAGGTTGGCAGAACACTGAAGCTTTCTTT. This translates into CASSLGWQNTEAFF.